The 29 T cell receptor beta chains in this list originate from one sample, sequenced in a study of blood T cell repertoires in COVID-19. Here immunoSEQ multiplex PCR was the method, and the copy in TCRdb shows in-frame clones only, minus some. The table records about 200,000 clones, about nine tenths of them present only once. Sequences were obtained from peripheral blood. The receptors shown here come from a man aged 18-30 years with active or convalescent COVID-19.

This clone was found once. V usage is TRBV4-3 and J usage is TRBJ2-1, with a weak D call TRBD1 (5 bases). Between the trimmed V and J ends, which lost 0 bases and 4 bases, there was a span of 10 bases. Germline V gene lookup returns CDR1 LGHNA and CDR2 YSLEER. The CDR3 spans 15 residues. The CDR3 reads CASSQEGQEYNEQFF. The DNA for the CDR3 is TGCGCCAGCAGCCAAGAGGGGCAGGAATACAATGAGCAGTTCTTC.

This sequence joins TRBV7-2 and TRBJ2-5; D not resolved. The CDR3 is made up of 12 amino acids. Deletions cut 0 bases from V and 5 bases from J, with 4 bases between. The germline CDR1 and CDR2 sequences are SGHTA and FQGNSA. The CDR3 protein is CASSLARETQYF. The CDR3 DNA reads TGTGCCAGCAGCTTAGCGCGCGAGACCCAGTACTTC.

The rearrangement links TRBV7-9 to TRBJ1-2; D remains ambiguous. This CDR3 is 13 amino acids long. The germline V gene encodes CDR1 SEHNR and CDR2 FQNEAQ (reference sequence). V gave up 2 bases and J gave up 7 bases, with 11 bases separating them. CDR3 sequence reads: CASSLSPELGYTF. The CDR3 nucleotides are TGTGCCAGCAGCTTATCTCCGGAGCTTGGCTACACCTTC.

V and J are TRBV11-3 and TRBJ2-1, with TRBD2 matching 9 bases. In germline, CDR1 is SGHNT, CDR2 YENEEA. The CDR3 sequence is 15 residues long. V was clipped by 5 bases and J by 6 bases; unmatched bases: 8. DNA of the CDR3: TGTGCCAGCAGCCAAAGGACTAGCGTTTTCAATGAGCAGTTCTTC. Translating it yields CASSQRTSVFNEQFF.

The gene calls are TRBV30 and TRBJ1-1, with a possible D match to TRBD1 (5 bases). CDR1 is GTSNPN, CDR2 SVGIG, per germline (reference sequence). V was shortened by 2 bases and J by 4 bases, with 17 bases between the two germline ends. CDR3 length: 15 amino acids. The chain's CDR3 is CAWSRMRQGPTEAFF. CDR3 coding DNA: TGTGCCTGGAGTCGAATGCGGCAGGGCCCCACTGAAGCTTTCTTT. Full variable domain (missing parts from reference TRBV30 and TRBJ1-1): SQTIHQWPATLVQPVGSPLSLECTVEGTSNPNLYWYRQAAGRGLQLLFYSVGIGQISSEVPQNLSASRPQDRQFILSSKKLLLSDSGFYLCAWSRMRQGPTEAFFGQGTRLTVV.

The chain carries TRBV30 and TRBJ2-1, with D perhaps TRBD1 (6 bases). The CDR3 runs to 13 residues. The V end was cut by 0 bases, the J end by 8 bases, with 11 bases between. Germline CDR1 GTSNPN, CDR2 SVGIG (reference sequence). The CDR3 DNA follows: TGTGCCTGGAGTGTAATAGAGGGGGATGAGCAGTTCTTC. It is translated as CAWSVIEGDEQFF.

The V call is TRBV29-1, the J call TRBJ2-1; D uncertain. CDR1 and CDR2 from the germline V gene are SQVTM and ANQGSEA. The CDR3 is 10 amino acids. V lost 4 bases and J 8 bases, leaving 6 bases between the germline ends. The CDR3 bases are TGCAGCGTTGTTACTGATGAGCAGTTCTTC. It specifies CSVVTDEQFF.

This clone was observed once. This rearrangement joins TRBV5-4 to TRBJ2-5, with TRBD1 identical over 7 bases. This CDR3 contains 14 residues. The V segment lost 2 bases and the J segment 5 bases; nucleotides outside the gene matches: 6. Germline V lookup: CDR1 SGHNT, CDR2 YYREEE (reference sequence). CDR3 DNA: TGTGCCAGCAGCTTAAAACAGGGGTTTGAGACCCAGTACTTC. This codes for CASSLKQGFETQYF. The whole variable domain, remainder taken from reference TRBV5-4 and TRBJ2-5, is ETGVTQSPTHLIKTRGQQVTLRCSSQSGHNTVSWYQQALGQGPQFIFQYYREEENGRGNFPPRFSGLQFPNYSSELNVNALELDDSALYLCASSLKQGFETQYFGPGTRLLVL.

This chain connects TRBV9 to TRBJ2-1, with D unresolved. V was clipped by 0 bases and J by 4 bases, with 5 bases between them. Germline assignment: CDR1 SGDLS and CDR2 YYNGEE. The CDR3 runs 13 residues. CDR3 region: CASSVGQYNEQFF. CDR3 sequence (DNA): TGTGCCAGCAGCGTAGGGCAGTACAATGAGCAGTTCTTC.

This clone was seen a few times. Additional DNA sequences in this sample encode the identical CDR3. V gene TRBV11-3 combines with J gene TRBJ2-1; 7 positions match TRBD2. Germline assignment: CDR1 SGHNT and CDR2 YENEEA. The ends lost 1 base at V and 2 bases at J; junction bases unmatched: 2. CDR3 size: 15 residues. The CDR3 coding sequence is TGTGCCAGCAGCTTAGGAGCGGGGACCTACAATGAGCAGTTCTTC. It encodes CASSLGAGTYNEQFF. Looking up the rest from reference TRBV11-3 and TRBJ2-1 gives the full variable domain: EAGVVQSPRYKIIEKKQPVAFWCNPISGHNTLYWYLQNLGQGPELLIRYENEEAVDDSQLPKDRFSAERLKGVDSTLKIQPAELGDSAVYLCASSLGAGTYNEQFFGPGTRLTVL.

This clone was counted once. The genes are TRBV5-1 and TRBJ1-1; TRBD1 aligns across 7 bases. The CDR3 consists of 13 residues. Trimming took 4 bases from V and 7 from J; bases not matched to a gene: 7. Germline V gene lookup returns CDR1 SGHRS and CDR2 YFSETQ. The CDR3 DNA reads TGCGCCAGCAGCGAGGCAGGGGGAGGTGAAGCTTTCTTT. It encodes CASSEAGGGEAFF. The complete variable domain, with remaining parts taken from reference TRBV5-1 and TRBJ1-1, reads KAGVTQTPRYLIKTRGQQVTLSCSPISGHRSVSWYQQTPGQGLQFLFEYFSETQRNKGNFPGRFSGRQFSNSRSEMNVSTLELGDSALYLCASSEAGGGEAFFGQGTRLTVV.

The CDR3 sequence is CAWRSGKGDYGYTF. The CDR3 nucleotides are TGTGCCTGGAGGTCAGGGAAGGGGGACTATGGCTACACCTTC. V gene TRBV30 combines with J gene TRBJ1-2; possibly TRBD1 for D (6 bases). CDR1 and CDR2 from the germline V gene are GTSNPN and SVGIG (reference sequence). Trimming removed 3 bases at V and 3 bases at J, with 14 bases between. The CDR3 covers 14 residues.

This chain uses TRBV5-6 with TRBJ2-3; 13 bases line up with TRBD2. The junction had 5 bases not matched to a gene; V was cut back by 5 bases and J by 2 bases. The length of the CDR3 is 16 residues. In germline, CDR1 is SGHDT, CDR2 YYEEEE. The chain's CDR3 is CASRLGLAGDTDTQYF. In DNA form, the CDR3 reads TGTGCCAGCAGACTAGGACTAGCGGGAGACACAGATACGCAGTATTTT.

V gene TRBV7-2 combines with J gene TRBJ1-2; TRBD1 is a possible D gene (6 bases). CDR1 and CDR2 (germline): SGHTA, FQGNSA. Between the trimmed V and J ends, which lost 1 base and 4 bases, there was a span of 13 bases. There are 15 residues in the CDR3. CDR3 sequence (DNA): TGTGCCAGCAGCTTAGATACAGGGCTGGCCTATGGCTACACCTTC. Its protein is CASSLDTGLAYGYTF.

This chain joins TRBV3-1 (or the pseudogene TRBV3-2) and TRBJ1-5, with a possible D match to TRBD1 (6 bases). Germline CDR1 LGHDT, CDR2 YNNKEL (reference sequence). CDR3 length: 15 residues. Trimming left V 1 base short and J 2 bases short, with 9 bases between. The CDR3 DNA is TGTGCCAGCAGCCAAGGAGGGGGTGGCAATCAGCCCCAGCATTTT. Translation: CASSQGGGGNQPQHF.

CDR3 bases: TGTGCTAGTGGTTTGGGAGACAGGGGTGGAGAAGCTTTCTTT. Translation: CASGLGDRGGEAFF. This rearrangement joins TRBV12-5 to TRBJ1-1; TRBD1 matches at 8 bases. This CDR3 contains 14 residues. CDR1 is LGHNT and CDR2 is FRNRAP in the germline V gene. The ends lost 1 base at V and 8 bases at J; junction bases unmatched: 6.

A single count supports this clone. The rearrangement joins TRBV24-1 to TRBJ2-2; D perhaps matches TRBD1 (6 bases). The CDR3 sequence is 15 residues long. Germline V gene sequence: CDR1 KGHDR, CDR2 SFDVKD. Trimming took off 2 bases at V and 4 bases at J, with 10 bases between the two ends. The CDR3 DNA is TGTGCCACCAGTGATTATACAGGGAGCACCGGGGAGCTGTTTTTT. Protein product: CATSDYTGSTGELFF.

The J gene is TRBJ1-1, the V gene TRBV3-1 (or the pseudogene TRBV3-2), with TRBD1 matching 10 bases. Germline V gene lookup returns CDR1 LGHDT and CDR2 YNNKEL (reference sequence). V shed 1 base, J shed 8 bases, and the junction held 4 bases outside the gene matches. CDR3 length: 14 amino acids. CDR3 coding DNA: TGTGCCAGCAGCCAAGGGGACAGGGGTCTCGAAGCTTTCTTT. The encoded protein is CASSQGDRGLEAFF.

The chain links TRBV19 to TRBJ2-1, with 9 nucleotides matching TRBD2. Losses at the gene ends were 8 bases for V and 5 bases for J; bases not matched to a gene: 10. The germline CDR1 and CDR2 sequences are LNHDA and SQIVND (reference sequence). CDR3 size: 15 residues. For the CDR3, the DNA is TGTGCCAGTCACCCGGGGACTAGCTCTGACAATGAGCAGTTCTTC. This codes for CASHPGTSSDNEQFF.

The CDR3 protein is CASSSRAGEGLLKFF. CDR3 DNA: TGTGCCAGCAGCTCCCGAGCGGGAGAGGGCCTATTGAAGTTCTTC. This chain connects TRBV7-2 to TRBJ2-1, with TRBD2 identical over 8 bases. V was pared by 4 bases and J by 14 bases, with 16 bases of the junction left unmatched. This CDR3 comprises 15 residues. From germline, CDR1 is SGHTA and CDR2 FQGNSA.

This clone was seen only once. This chain joins TRBV19 and TRBJ1-1; maybe TRBD1 (5 bases). The length of the CDR3 is 17 residues. V lost 3 bases, J lost 4 bases, and 21 bases lay in between. CDR1 and CDR2 from the germline V gene are LNHDA and SQIVND (reference sequence). This CDR3 reads CASSILTGSYGATEAFF. The CDR3 bases are TGTGCCAGTAGTATTCTAACAGGTAGTTATGGGGCCACTGAAGCTTTCTTT.

The V and J genes are TRBV6-6 and TRBJ2-5, with TRBD2 matching over 8 bases. Per the germline V gene, CDR1 is MNHNY and CDR2 is SVGAGI (reference sequence). The J segment lost 2 bases and the V segment lost 2 bases, leaving 4 bases of the junction unmatched. The CDR3 totals 15 residues. DNA for the CDR3: TGTGCCAGCAGTTACACTAGCGGAGGTCAAGAGACCCAGTACTTC. It specifies CASSYTSGGQETQYF.

CDR3 nucleotides: TGTGCCAGCAGCTTCGGGACAGGCCTCTCTCAGCAGTACTTC. It yields the protein CASSFGTGLSQQYF. The J gene is TRBJ2-7, the V gene TRBV7-9, with 8 bases matching TRBD1. The junction had 9 bases not matched to a gene; V was cut back by 3 bases and J by 8 bases. The CDR3 contains 14 residues. Germline V CDR1 and CDR2: SEHNR, FQNEAQ (reference sequence). The full variable domain, its missing parts supplied by reference TRBV7-9 and TRBJ2-7, is DTGVSQNPRHKITKRGQNVTFRCDPISEHNRLYWYRQTLGQGPEFLTYFQNEAQLEKSRLLSDRFSAERPKGSFSTLEIQRTEQGDSAMYLCASSFGTGLSQQYFGPGTRLTVT.

The CDR3 DNA is TGTGCCAGCAGCCGCCAGGGAACAACTAATGAAAAACTGTTTTTT. Protein product: CASSRQGTTNEKLFF. J is TRBJ1-4 and V is TRBV2; D might be TRBD1 (5 bases). V dropped 6 bases and J dropped 0 bases, with 11 bases sitting between them. This CDR3 region has 15 residues. CDR1 is SNHLY, CDR2 FYNNEI, per germline.

DNA of the CDR3: TGTGCCAGCAGCCCAGGGACAGGAGACTATGGCTACACCTTC. Translation: CASSPGTGDYGYTF. V gene TRBV5-5 combines with J gene TRBJ1-2; 8 bases map to TRBD1. This CDR3 is built from 14 residues. The V gene end was trimmed by 4 bases and the J gene end by 3 bases; junction bases not matched to a gene: 5. Germline CDR1 reads SGHKS; CDR2 reads YYEKEE (reference sequence).

The V and J genes are TRBV11-2 and TRBJ1-6, with no clear D. The germline CDR1 and CDR2 sequences are SGHAT and FQNNGV. Trimming stripped 4 bases from V and 0 bases from J, with 13 bases between. CDR3 length: 17 amino acids. CDR3 residues: CASSYSVPSSYNSPLHF. The CDR3 nucleotides are TGTGCCAGCAGCTACTCCGTACCGTCCTCCTATAATTCACCCCTCCACTTT.

The chain combines TRBV7-8 with TRBJ2-1; tentatively, D is TRBD1 (5 bases). Per the germline V gene, CDR1 is SGHVS and CDR2 is FQNEAQ. V was shortened by 5 bases and J by 9 bases, with 20 bases between the two germline ends. The CDR3 sequence is 15 residues long. The CDR3 nucleotides read TGTGCCAGCAGCGCCGGCCTCTTCCAGGGTGCTGAGCAGTTCTTC. Residues: CASSAGLFQGAEQFF.

The chain couples TRBV19 to TRBJ1-6; tentative D call: TRBD1 (5 bases). CDR1 is LNHDA and CDR2 is SQIVND in the germline V gene (reference sequence). The CDR3 sequence is 14 residues long. Trimming shortened V by 4 bases and J by 5 bases, and 9 bases separated the two germline ends. The CDR3 DNA is TGTGCCAGTAGTAAAGCACAGGATAATTCACCCCTCCACTTT. This gives the protein CASSKAQDNSPLHF.

The V call is TRBV19, the J call TRBJ2-7; the match to TRBD1 covers 7 bases. Germline CDR1 and CDR2: LNHDA and SQIVND (reference sequence). J lost 0 bases, V lost 6 bases, and 11 bases had no gene match. The CDR3 is 16 residues long. The CDR3 region is CASSRGGQVSSYEQYF. CDR3 DNA: TGTGCCAGTAGCCGAGGTGGACAGGTGAGCTCCTACGAGCAGTACTTC.